The 23 T cell receptor beta chains in this list originate from one sample, sequenced in a study of blood T cell repertoires in COVID-19. The assay was immunoSEQ multiplex PCR, and TCRdb's table has in-frame clones only and misses some. The table shows hundreds of thousands of clones, with about 90% occurring only once. Material for sequencing was peripheral blood. Receptors were obtained from a woman younger than 45 who had recovered from COVID-19.

The chain carries TRBV6-5 and TRBJ1-2; TRBD1 aligns across 9 bases. The germline V gene has CDR1 MNHEY and CDR2 SVGAGI. With 6 bases clipped from V and 3 bases from J, the junction kept 8 bases outside the gene matches. The CDR3 runs 15 residues. The CDR3 DNA reads TGTGCCAGCAGAGCCGACAGGGGGAATGACTATGGCTACACCTTC. It yields the protein CASRADRGNDYGYTF.

The V call is TRBV5-1, the J call TRBJ2-1; 16 nucleotides match TRBD2. V gave up 4 bases and J gave up 7 bases; unmatched junction bases: 8. Germline V gene data show CDR1 as SGHRS and CDR2 as YFSETQ. The CDR3 spans 17 residues. The CDR3 is CASSRGLAGGLLNEQFF. DNA of the CDR3: TGCGCCAGCAGCAGGGGACTAGCGGGAGGGCTGTTGAATGAGCAGTTCTTC. Complete variable domain (other parts from reference TRBV5-1 and TRBJ2-1): KAGVTQTPRYLIKTRGQQVTLSCSPISGHRSVSWYQQTPGQGLQFLFEYFSETQRNKGNFPGRFSGRQFSNSRSEMNVSTLELGDSALYLCASSRGLAGGLLNEQFFGPGTRLTVL.

The chain recombines TRBV9 with TRBJ1-2; the D gene is possibly TRBD1 (5 bases). There are 17 residues in the CDR3. Germline CDR1 SGDLS, CDR2 YYNGEE. The V end lost 0 bases, the J end lost 6 bases, and 21 bases lay between the germline ends. The CDR3 region is CASSVEPSIDGADGYTF. The CDR3 coding sequence is TGTGCCAGCAGCGTAGAACCCTCCATTGATGGGGCGGATGGCTACACCTTC.

The chain has TRBV3-1 (or the pseudogene TRBV3-2) and TRBJ1-1; D possibly corresponds to TRBD1 (6 bases). The V end lost 4 bases, the J end lost 0 bases, and 15 bases lay between the germline ends. There are 16 residues in the CDR3. Germline values: CDR1 LGHDT, CDR2 YNNKEL (reference sequence). DNA of the CDR3: TGTGCCAGCAGCCCAGACTGGACAGTAATGAACACTGAAGCTTTCTTT. Its protein product is CASSPDWTVMNTEAFF.

The chain combines TRBV10-3 with TRBJ1-2; 7 bases align to TRBD1. The CDR3 runs to 13 residues. Germline trimming cut 2 bases from V and 8 bases from J; bases unmatched to any gene: 5. CDR1 ENHRY and CDR2 SYGVKD come from the germline V gene. Here the CDR3 reads CAISEHRGGGYTF. CDR3 nucleotide sequence: TGTGCCATCAGTGAGCACAGGGGAGGAGGCTACACCTTC.

V and J are TRBV19 and TRBJ1-2, with 8 nucleotides matching TRBD1. J lost 4 bases, V lost 9 bases, and 7 bases had no gene match. The length of the CDR3 is 13 residues. Looked up from germline, CDR1 is LNHDA and CDR2 is SQIVND (reference sequence). The CDR3 sequence is CASGQGFGYGYTF. The CDR3 nucleotides read TGTGCCAGCGGACAGGGTTTTGGCTATGGCTACACCTTC.

This chain joins TRBV27 and TRBJ1-2; 7 nucleotides match TRBD1. Germline lookup yields CDR1 MNHEY and CDR2 SMNVEV (reference sequence). The CDR3 is made up of 14 amino acids. V lost 3 bases, J lost 5 bases, and 6 bases stayed unmatched. Written as DNA, the CDR3 is TGTGCCAGCAGTTTCGGACAGGTCGGGTATGGCTACACCTTC. Translating gives CASSFGQVGYGYTF.

This clone was seen a few times. V usage is TRBV28 and J usage is TRBJ2-2, with TRBD2 matching over 8 bases. Germline V CDR1 and CDR2: MDHEN, SYDVKM. With 8 bases clipped from V and 5 bases from J, the junction kept 4 bases outside the gene matches. This CDR3 has 13 amino acids. The CDR3 is CASRERETGELFF. CDR3 coding DNA: TGTGCCAGCCGGGAGCGGGAGACCGGGGAGCTGTTTTTT.

The rearrangement uses TRBV4-3 and TRBJ2-4; D unresolved. The V end was cut by 0 bases, the J end by 6 bases, with 6 bases between. The germline CDR1 and CDR2 sequences are LGHNA and YSLEER. The CDR3 extends over 13 amino acids. This CDR3 is CASSQDMLNIQYF. The CDR3 nucleotides read TGCGCCAGCAGCCAAGATATGTTAAACATTCAGTACTTC.

This clone occurred a few times. CDR3 bases: TGTGCCAGCAGTGAATTCCATCGGGTAACTGAAGCTTTCTTT. Amino acid sequence: CASSEFHRVTEAFF. V usage is TRBV25-1 and J usage is TRBJ1-1; no reliable D call. CDR1 is MGHDK, CDR2 SYGVNS, per germline. Trimming removed 1 base at V and 5 bases at J, with 11 bases between. CDR3 length equals 14 residues.

J is TRBJ2-1 and V is TRBV6-5; D is perhaps TRBD2 (6 bases). Germline loops: CDR1 MNHEY, CDR2 SVGAGI. This CDR3 has 14 residues. The germline V and J ends were trimmed by 0 bases and 8 bases, with 11 bases remaining between them. CDR3 sequence: CASSYSLLAYEQFF. DNA of the CDR3: TGTGCCAGCAGTTACTCTCTCCTAGCGTATGAGCAGTTCTTC.

V and J are TRBV6-6 and TRBJ2-6; tentative D call: TRBD1 (6 bases). The germline V and J ends were trimmed by 5 bases and 0 bases, with 11 bases remaining between them. The CDR3 totals 16 residues. Germline V gene data show CDR1 as MNHNY and CDR2 as SVGAGI (reference sequence). The DNA of the CDR3 is TGTGCCAGCAGTGCCCAGGGGAGCTCTGGGGCCAACGTCCTGACTTTC. Residues: CASSAQGSSGANVLTF.

This chain connects TRBV11-2 to TRBJ2-5; 8 bases agree with TRBD1. CDR1 and CDR2 (germline): SGHAT, FQNNGV. The CDR3 is made up of 15 amino acids. The J segment lost 5 bases and the V segment lost 1 base, leaving 6 bases of the junction unmatched. DNA of the CDR3: TGTGCCAGCAGCTTAGCCGGACAGGGCTGGGAGACCCAGTACTTC. Its protein product is CASSLAGQGWETQYF.

The genes are TRBV7-9 and TRBJ2-1; D not certain. There are 15 residues in the CDR3. The V gene lost 7 bases and the J gene lost 3 bases, with 16 bases spanning the gap. CDR1 is SEHNR, CDR2 FQNEAQ, per germline (reference sequence). The CDR3 loop is CASTVILLRYNEQFF. CDR3 coding DNA: TGTGCCAGCACCGTAATTCTATTACGCTACAATGAGCAGTTCTTC.

The V and J genes are TRBV18 and TRBJ1-1; D is uncertain. This CDR3 is built from 13 residues. The germline gives CDR1 KGHSH, CDR2 LQKENI. Deletions cut 6 bases from V and 1 base from J, with 9 bases between. CDR3 region: CASSEMSNTEAFF. CDR3 in DNA: TGTGCCAGCTCTGAGATGTCGAACACTGAAGCTTTCTTT.

V and J are TRBV5-4 and TRBJ2-6; 7 nucleotides align to TRBD1. The J segment lost 6 bases and the V segment lost 5 bases, leaving 5 bases of the junction unmatched. Germline V CDR1 and CDR2: SGHNT, YYREEE (reference sequence). This CDR3 spans 14 amino acids. CDR3 DNA sequence: TGTGCCAGCAGTTCGGGACAGCCGGCCAACGTCCTGACTTTC. Translation: CASSSGQPANVLTF.

The chain carries TRBV12-3 or TRBV12-4 and TRBJ1-1; no clear D. The CDR3 length is 12 residues. V was cut by 5 bases and J by 5 bases, with 9 bases left in between. The DNA for the CDR3 is TGTGCCAGCAGTCCCGGAGGGACTGAAGCTTTCTTT. It is translated as CASSPGGTEAFF.

The chain has TRBV1 and TRBJ1-2. TRBV1 is a recognized pseudogene. CDR3 length: 19 amino acids. CDR3 region: CTSSLDVTKLVNSRGGYTF. The CDR3 region has the DNA TGCACCAGCAGCCTTGATGTGACCAAACTTGTTAATTCGCGAGGTGGCTACACCTTC.

This CDR3 is CASSDRGWEKLFF. CDR3 sequence (DNA): TGTGCCAGCAGTGACAGGGGATGGGAAAAACTGTTTTTT. The gene calls are TRBV25-1 and TRBJ1-4; perhaps TRBD1 as D (6 bases). Germline V gene data show CDR1 as MGHDK and CDR2 as SYGVNS. The CDR3 covers 13 residues. Trimming shortened V by 3 bases and J by 8 bases, and 10 bases separated the two germline ends.

The chain links TRBV5-4 to TRBJ1-2, with TRBD1 matching over 7 bases. The germline V gene encodes CDR1 SGHNT and CDR2 YYREEE (reference sequence). The ends lost 3 bases at V and 8 bases at J; junction bases unmatched: 13. The CDR3 is 15 amino acids. CDR3 nucleotide sequence: TGTGCCAGCAGCTCTCAAACCGACAGGGTTAAAGGCTACACCTTC. Protein sequence: CASSSQTDRVKGYTF.

The rearrangement uses TRBV5-4 and TRBJ1-1; 8 nucleotides match TRBD1. With 0 bases clipped from V and 11 bases from J, the junction kept 12 bases outside the gene matches. This CDR3 region has 15 residues. In germline, CDR1 is SGHNT, CDR2 YYREEE (reference sequence). CDR3 nucleotides: TGTGCCAGCAGCTTGGCCAGGTTAGGTAGGACAGGGGCTTTCTTT. It codes for CASSLARLGRTGAFF.

The sample holds one count of this clone. The CDR3 protein is CASSLLAGGLQETQYF. CDR3 DNA: TGTGCCAGCAGCCTACTAGCGGGGGGGTTGCAAGAGACCCAGTACTTC. The V and J genes are TRBV27 and TRBJ2-5; TRBD2 aligns across 13 bases. The CDR3 length is 16 residues. V was pared by 6 bases and J by 2 bases, with 6 bases of the junction left unmatched. Per germline, CDR1 MNHEY and CDR2 SMNVEV (reference sequence).

The chain is built from TRBV7-9 and TRBJ2-1; D gene unclear. This CDR3 is built from 12 residues. Trimming took off 5 bases at V and 7 bases at J, with 9 bases between the two ends. Germline assignment: CDR1 SEHNR and CDR2 FQNEAQ (reference sequence). The CDR3 loop is CASSPPSNEQFF. The CDR3 DNA follows: TGTGCCAGCAGCCCCCCTTCTAATGAGCAGTTCTTC.